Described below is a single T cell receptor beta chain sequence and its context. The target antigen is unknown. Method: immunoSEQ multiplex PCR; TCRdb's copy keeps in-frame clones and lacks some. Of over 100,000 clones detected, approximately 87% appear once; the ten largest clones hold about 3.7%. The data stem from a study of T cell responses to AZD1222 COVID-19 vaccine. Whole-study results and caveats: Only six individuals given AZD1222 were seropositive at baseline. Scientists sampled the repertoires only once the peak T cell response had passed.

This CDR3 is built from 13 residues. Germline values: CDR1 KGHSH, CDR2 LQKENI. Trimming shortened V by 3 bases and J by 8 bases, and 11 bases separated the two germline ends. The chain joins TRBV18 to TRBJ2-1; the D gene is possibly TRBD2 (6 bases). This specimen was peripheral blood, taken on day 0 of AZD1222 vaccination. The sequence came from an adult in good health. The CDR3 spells CASSPPSVDEQFF. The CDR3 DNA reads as TGTGCCAGCTCACCCCCTAGCGTCGATGAGCAGTTCTTC.